A selection of T cell receptor beta chains follows, all from one sample in a study of T cell repertoires in cytomegalovirus infection. MiXCR was run by TCRdb on the reads, yielding one entry per CDR3 protein. This table has approximately 250,000 distinct CDR3 sequences, roughly 6.5% appearing once. The specimen was PBMCs. The receptors here all came from a human donor in good health (CMV status not recorded). Some clones in this sample may be carry-over from other donors' samples. The CDR3 runs from the conserved cysteine through the conserved F or W. The order of the fields is CDR3 DNA, CDR3 protein, V gene, clone size, J gene, CDR3 length, D gene. A D gene is named only where the DNA matches it firmly. Clone size appears in some rows only: once, few, many, or a class for an expanded clone.

cdr3_nt: TGCAGTGTTCCATCCAGGGTTGATGCTGAAGCTTTCTTT; cdr3_aa: CSVPSRVDAEAFF; v_call: TRBV20-1; clone_size: .; j_call: TRBJ1-1; cdr3_length: 13; d_call: .
cdr3_nt: TGTGCCAGCAGCTCCGGGACAGTCTCTACCCAGTACTTC; cdr3_aa: CASSSGTVSTQYF; v_call: TRBV7-2; clone_size: many; j_call: TRBJ2-5; cdr3_length: 13; d_call: TRBD1
cdr3_nt: TGTGCCAGCAGCCTATACACGAGGGAGCAAGAGACCCAGTACTTC; cdr3_aa: CASSLYTREQETQYF; v_call: TRBV7-2; clone_size: many; j_call: TRBJ2-5; cdr3_length: 15; d_call: .
cdr3_nt: TGTGCCAGCAGTTATAGGTCAGGGGAAGGAGGCTACACCTTC; cdr3_aa: CASSYRSGEGGYTF; v_call: TRBV6-5; clone_size: many; j_call: TRBJ1-2; cdr3_length: 14; d_call: .
cdr3_nt: TGTGCCAGCAGTACCCGGGCCGGGAGCACTGAAGCTTTCTTT; cdr3_aa: CASSTRAGSTEAFF; v_call: TRBV12-3/TRBV12-4; clone_size: many; j_call: TRBJ1-1; cdr3_length: 14; d_call: .
cdr3_nt: TGTGCCAGCAGTTTATCCTCGGGGTTGAGCTATGGCTACACCTTC; cdr3_aa: CASSLSSGLSYGYTF; v_call: TRBV27; clone_size: many; j_call: TRBJ1-2; cdr3_length: 15; d_call: .
cdr3_nt: TGCAGTGCTAGATCCGACAGGGGACTTAACTATGGCTACACCTTC; cdr3_aa: CSARSDRGLNYGYTF; v_call: TRBV20-1; clone_size: many; j_call: TRBJ1-2; cdr3_length: 15; d_call: TRBD1
cdr3_nt: TGCAGTGCTCAAACCGGGACAAACCCCACCAAAAACATTCAGTACTTC; cdr3_aa: CSAQTGTNPTKNIQYF; v_call: TRBV20-1; clone_size: many; j_call: TRBJ2-4; cdr3_length: 16; d_call: .
cdr3_nt: TGTGCCGGGAGGACTAGCGGGGCAGATACGCAGTATTTT; cdr3_aa: CAGRTSGADTQYF; v_call: TRBV2; clone_size: .; j_call: TRBJ2-3; cdr3_length: 13; d_call: TRBD2
cdr3_nt: TGTGCCAGCAGCGTAGGTGAGAGCTCTGGAAACACCATATATTTT; cdr3_aa: CASSVGESSGNTIYF; v_call: TRBV9; clone_size: many; j_call: TRBJ1-3; cdr3_length: 15; d_call: .
cdr3_nt: TGTGCCAGCTCAAACCGGGACAGGGTTACCTACGAGCAGTACTTC; cdr3_aa: CASSNRDRVTYEQYF; v_call: TRBV18; clone_size: many; j_call: TRBJ2-7; cdr3_length: 15; d_call: TRBD1
cdr3_nt: TGTGCCAGCAGTTTCCCCTCGGGTAGAAACATTCAGTACTTC; cdr3_aa: CASSFPSGRNIQYF; v_call: TRBV12-3/TRBV12-4; clone_size: many; j_call: TRBJ2-4; cdr3_length: 14; d_call: .
cdr3_nt: TGTGCCAGCGAAGCCGGGGAGGGCAATCAGCCCCAGCATTTT; cdr3_aa: CASEAGEGNQPQHF; v_call: TRBV6-1; clone_size: many; j_call: TRBJ1-5; cdr3_length: 14; d_call: .
cdr3_nt: TGTGCCAGCAGTGGGCTATTGTTATCTTGGGAACTGTTTTTT; cdr3_aa: CASSGLLLSWELFF; v_call: TRBV2; clone_size: many; j_call: TRBJ1-4; cdr3_length: 14; d_call: .
cdr3_nt: TGTGCCAGCGGATACCAGTGGGATGAGCAGTACTTC; cdr3_aa: CASGYQWDEQYF; v_call: TRBV6-2/TRBV6-3; clone_size: many; j_call: TRBJ2-7; cdr3_length: 12; d_call: .
cdr3_nt: TGTGCCAGCAGTTTATCGAGGGCAGGGGAAGAGACCCAGTACTTC; cdr3_aa: CASSLSRAGEETQYF; v_call: TRBV27; clone_size: many; j_call: TRBJ2-5; cdr3_length: 15; d_call: .
cdr3_nt: TGCAGCGTCCCCGAGCTGGGAAACTATGGCTACACCTTC; cdr3_aa: CSVPELGNYGYTF; v_call: TRBV29-1; clone_size: .; j_call: TRBJ1-2; cdr3_length: 13; d_call: .